What follows are 30 T cell receptor beta chains derived from one specimen sequenced in a study of cytomegalovirus exposure and HLA in healthy donors. Amplification used 60 Vbeta primers and 13 Jbeta primers. Repertoires were generated with immunoSEQ multiplex PCR, while TCRdb's copy carries only in-frame clones and drops some. Its clone listing holds 150,000 or so clones. Material: PBMCs. All receptors come from a woman aged 50 to 60 in good health and CMV-seronegative.

The chain is built from TRBV5-1 and TRBJ2-1; 7 bases are shared with TRBD1. CDR1 is SGHRS, CDR2 YFSETQ, per germline. Trimming cost V 0 bases and J 8 bases; bases outside gene matches: 8. There are 15 residues in the CDR3. DNA of the CDR3: TGCGCCAGCAGCTTGGGGGCAGGGGGTACGGATGAGCAGTTCTTC. Its protein product is CASSLGAGGTDEQFF.

V and J are TRBV5-1 and TRBJ1-1, with D possibly matching TRBD1 (6 bases). V was pared by 4 bases and J by 3 bases, with 10 bases between. CDR3 length: 13 amino acids. Germline CDR1 reads SGHRS; CDR2 reads YFSETQ. CDR3 in DNA: TGCGCCAGCAGCCTGGACAGTCACACTGAAGCTTTCTTT. The encoded protein is CASSLDSHTEAFF.

The rearrangement uses TRBV4-2 and TRBJ2-3, with D perhaps TRBD2 (6 bases). V was shortened by 4 bases and J by 1 base, with 9 bases between the two germline ends. The CDR3 totals 14 residues. Germline loops: CDR1 LGHNA, CDR2 YNFKEQ. The CDR3 bases are TGTGCCAGCAGCCGGGGGGAGGGCACAGATACGCAGTATTTT. Its translation: CASSRGEGTDTQYF.

The chain is built from TRBV9 and TRBJ2-2; D remains ambiguous. This CDR3 is built from 14 residues. V was trimmed by 0 bases and J by 0 bases, leaving 3 bases between them. Per germline, CDR1 SGDLS and CDR2 YYNGEE. CDR3 protein: CASSVGANTGELFF. CDR3 nucleotides: TGTGCCAGCAGCGTAGGCGCGAACACCGGGGAGCTGTTTTTT. Drawing the rest from reference TRBV9 and TRBJ2-2, the complete variable domain is DSGVTQTPKHLITATGQRVTLRCSPRSGDLSVYWYQQSLDQGLQFLIQYYNGEERAKGNILERFSAQQFPDLHSELNLSSLELGDSALYFCASSVGANTGELFFGEGSRLTVL.

The chain is built from TRBV9 and TRBJ1-3, with D unclear. Trimming removed 0 bases from V and 0 bases from J, with 13 bases in between. This CDR3 spans 17 amino acids. Germline V gives CDR1 SGDLS, CDR2 YYNGEE. The CDR3 loop reads CASSVVGRPSSGNTIYF. The DNA for the CDR3 is TGTGCCAGCAGCGTAGTGGGCAGACCCAGCTCTGGAAACACCATATATTTT.

This chain uses TRBV19 with TRBJ1-4; 7 bases line up with TRBD1. Germline trimming cut 1 base from V and 8 bases from J; bases unmatched to any gene: 16. This CDR3 comprises 18 residues. The germline CDR1 and CDR2 sequences are LNHDA and SQIVND (reference sequence). Here the CDR3 reads CASSIVGTGAAPGEKLFF. CDR3 DNA sequence: TGTGCCAGTAGTATAGTGGGTACAGGGGCCGCTCCCGGGGAAAAACTGTTTTTT.

The chain links TRBV6-5 to TRBJ2-1; D is possibly TRBD2 (5 bases). Germline-derived CDR1 and CDR2 are MNHEY and SVGAGI. V was pared by 3 bases and J by 0 bases, with 12 bases between. The CDR3 runs 16 residues. The CDR3 coding sequence is TGTGCCAGCAGTTATTCAGACTATACCTCCTACAATGAGCAGTTCTTC. Protein sequence: CASSYSDYTSYNEQFF.

The V gene is TRBV30, the J gene TRBJ2-6; maybe TRBD1 (5 bases). Trimming took 4 bases from V and 0 from J, leaving 10 bases between them. CDR3 size: 15 residues. CDR1 GTSNPN and CDR2 SVGIG come from the germline V gene (reference sequence). The chain's CDR3 is CAWKGQSSGANVLTF. CDR3 in DNA: TGTGCCTGGAAGGGGCAAAGCTCTGGGGCCAACGTCCTGACTTTC.

The chain recombines TRBV6-6 with TRBJ2-1; 9 bases line up with TRBD2. This CDR3 is built from 15 residues. The germline V gene encodes CDR1 MNHNY and CDR2 SVGAGI (reference sequence). Trimming took 6 bases from V and 5 from J; bases not matched to a gene: 8. The CDR3 sequence: CASSQAGGGNNEQFF. The CDR3 coding sequence is TGTGCCAGCAGCCAAGCGGGGGGTGGGAACAATGAGCAGTTCTTC.

For this clone: Here the CDR3 omits its conserved ending phenylalanine or tryptophan, so a read error is the likely source. This chain joins TRBV9 and TRBJ1-1; no clear D. V lost 3 bases and J lost 4, with 16 bases in between. The CDR3 loop spans 15 amino acids. From germline, CDR1 is SGDLS and CDR2 YYNGEE. The CDR3 protein is CASSGSSGTSTEAFL. Written as DNA, the CDR3 is TGTGCCAGCAGCGGATCCTCGGGAACATCCACTGAAGCTTTCCTT.

The chain is built from TRBV5-1 and TRBJ2-1, with 8 bases fitting TRBD2. Germline CDR1 and CDR2: SGHRS and YFSETQ. CDR3 length: 15 amino acids. After removal of 5 bases from V and 7 bases from J, the junction contained 11 bases not matched to a gene. The CDR3 coding sequence is TGCGCCAGCAGTCCGCAGGGGCGGGAGGTTAATGAGCAGTTCTTC. It codes for CASSPQGREVNEQFF. Full variable domain (remainder filled in from reference TRBV5-1 and TRBJ2-1): KAGVTQTPRYLIKTRGQQVTLSCSPISGHRSVSWYQQTPGQGLQFLFEYFSETQRNKGNFPGRFSGRQFSNSRSEMNVSTLELGDSALYLCASSPQGREVNEQFFGPGTRLTVL.

The rearrangement uses TRBV10-3 and TRBJ1-1; TRBD1 matches at 8 bases. The V gene end was trimmed by 6 bases and the J gene end by 4 bases; junction bases not matched to a gene: 7. Germline CDR1 is ENHRY and CDR2 is SYGVKD. This CDR3 has 14 residues. For the CDR3, the DNA is TGTGCCATCAGCACGACAGGGGAGGGCACTGAAGCTTTCTTT. It specifies CAISTTGEGTEAFF.

The V call is TRBV27, the J call TRBJ2-3; TRBD1 matches at 12 bases. The CDR3 spans 16 residues. V trimming: 5 bases; J trimming: 5 bases; junction bases outside the gene matches: 8. Looked up from germline, CDR1 is MNHEY and CDR2 is SMNVEV (reference sequence). The CDR3 loop is CASSQPGQGAGDTQYF. DNA for the CDR3: TGTGCCAGCAGTCAACCGGGACAGGGGGCAGGAGATACGCAGTATTTT.

The rearrangement uses TRBV2 and TRBJ2-7, with 7 bases fitting TRBD1. V trimming: 6 bases; J trimming: 3 bases; junction bases outside the gene matches: 5. Germline CDR1 reads SNHLY; CDR2 reads FYNNEI. The CDR3 is made up of 13 amino acids. In DNA, the CDR3 is TGTGCCAGCAGCTCCGACAGGGTCTACGAGCAGTACTTC. It encodes CASSSDRVYEQYF.

The chain is built from TRBV28 and TRBJ2-3; the match to TRBD2 covers 7 bases. This CDR3 is built from 15 residues. Germline V lookup: CDR1 MDHEN, CDR2 SYDVKM. J lost 6 bases, V lost 5 bases, and 11 bases had no gene match. CDR3 residues: CASSVLAGAADTQYF. CDR3 in DNA: TGTGCCAGCAGTGTCTTAGCGGGCGCGGCTGATACGCAGTATTTT.

This chain links TRBV12-1 with TRBJ2-3; TRBD1 is the table's D call and was not checked against the DNA. TRBV12-1 is marked as a pseudogene. The length of the CDR3 is 13 residues. In nucleotides, the CDR3 is TGTGCCAGCAGCTTAGACAATACAGATACGCAGTATTTT. Residues: CASSLDNTDTQYF.

This rearrangement joins TRBV4-1 to TRBJ2-1; 8 bases match TRBD2. V lost 7 bases, J lost 4 bases, and 9 bases stayed unmatched. The CDR3 length is 15 residues. Germline CDR1 reads MGHRA; CDR2 reads YSYEKL. CDR3 bases: TGCGCCAGCACCCGAGCGGGGGAACTATACAATGAGCAGTTCTTC. As protein: CASTRAGELYNEQFF.

The chain carries TRBV7-2 and TRBJ2-4, with D possibly TRBD2 on 5 matching bases. Germline V gene sequence: CDR1 SGHTA, CDR2 FQGNSA. This CDR3 has 11 amino acids. The ends were cut back, 8 bases at V and 7 bases at J, with 9 bases in the middle. CDR3 DNA sequence: TGTGCCAGCCTCTCGGGGAACATTCAGTACTTC. Residues: CASLSGNIQYF.

The chain links TRBV18 to TRBJ1-1; a possible D gene is TRBD1 (6 bases). The CDR3 has 14 amino acids. Trimming pared 3 bases from V and 0 bases from J, leaving 8 bases between. The germline gives CDR1 KGHSH, CDR2 LQKENI. For the CDR3, the DNA is TGTGCCAGCTCACCCAGGGGCCTGAACACTGAAGCTTTCTTT. Translation gives CASSPRGLNTEAFF.

The rearrangement links TRBV29-1 to TRBJ2-3, with 10 bases lining up with TRBD2. The V gene's germline CDR1 is SQVTM and CDR2 ANQGSEA. V lost 3 bases to trimming and J lost 1 base; unmatched junction nucleotides: 7. The CDR3 runs to 16 residues. The CDR3 is CSVEWRTSGRTDTQYF. The CDR3 DNA reads as TGCAGCGTTGAGTGGAGGACTAGCGGTCGCACAGATACGCAGTATTTT.

This chain joins TRBV18 and TRBJ1-2; no clear D gene. Germline CDR1 is KGHSH and CDR2 is LQKENI. CDR3 length: 13 amino acids. With 4 bases removed from V and 3 bases from J, the gap between germline ends came to 9 bases. Here the CDR3 reads CASSQSTDYGYTF. The DNA of the CDR3 is TGTGCCAGCTCACAAAGTACTGACTATGGCTACACCTTC.

V and J are TRBV5-6 and TRBJ1-1, with D tentatively TRBD1 (6 bases). CDR3 length: 14 residues. The V end was cut by 3 bases, the J end by 4 bases, with 13 bases between. The germline V gene has CDR1 SGHDT and CDR2 YYEEEE. Written as DNA, the CDR3 is TGTGCCAGCAGCTCGACAGGCCCTAGCACTGAAGCTTTCTTT. Protein: CASSSTGPSTEAFF. Full variable domain (outside the CDR3, taken from reference TRBV5-6 and TRBJ1-1): DAGVTQSPTHLIKTRGQQVTLRCSPKSGHDTVSWYQQALGQGPQFIFQYYEEEERQRGNFPDRFSGHQFPNYSSELNVNALLLGDSALYLCASSSTGPSTEAFFGQGTRLTVV.

The chain has TRBV6-5 and TRBJ1-4; TRBD1 is a possible D gene (5 bases). V lost 7 bases and J 8 bases, leaving 14 bases between the germline ends. The CDR3 has 13 amino acids. Germline CDR1 is MNHEY and CDR2 is SVGAGI. The chain's CDR3 is CASMGSGGEKLFF. CDR3 nucleotides: TGTGCCAGCATGGGAAGTGGGGGGGAAAAACTGTTTTTT.

This sequence joins TRBV28 and TRBJ1-5; 9 nucleotides align to TRBD1. CDR1 is MDHEN, CDR2 SYDVKM, per germline. CDR3 length equals 12 residues. Trimming cost V 6 bases and J 8 bases; bases outside gene matches: 2. The CDR3 loop reads CASRRQGEPQHF. The CDR3 region has the DNA TGTGCCAGCAGAAGACAGGGGGAGCCCCAGCATTTT.

The chain is built from TRBV7-9 and TRBJ1-1, with TRBD1 matching 7 bases. Unmatched junction bases numbered 11, after V lost 5 bases and J lost 11 bases. Germline CDR1 is SEHNR and CDR2 is FQNEAQ (reference sequence). The CDR3 extends over 13 amino acids. Here the CDR3 DNA reads TGTGCCAGCAGCCTTCAGGGGGGTACTACGGCTTTCTTT. Its protein product is CASSLQGGTTAFF. Full variable domain (outside the CDR3, taken from reference TRBV7-9 and TRBJ1-1): DTGVSQNPRHKITKRGQNVTFRCDPISEHNRLYWYRQTLGQGPEFLTYFQNEAQLEKSRLLSDRFSAERPKGSFSTLEIQRTEQGDSAMYLCASSLQGGTTAFFGQGTRLTVV.

This chain connects TRBV19 to TRBJ1-2; D remains unclear. The germline gives CDR1 LNHDA, CDR2 SQIVND (reference sequence). The CDR3 spans 14 residues. The V end lost 3 bases, the J end lost 0 bases, and 8 bases lay between the germline ends. The CDR3 DNA is TGTGCCAGTAGTATGGTGCTAGCTAACTATGGCTACACCTTC. Translation gives CASSMVLANYGYTF.

This chain connects TRBV7-3 to TRBJ2-3, with TRBD1 matching over 7 bases. V was clipped by 5 bases and J by 6 bases; unmatched bases: 2. Germline V lookup: CDR1 SGHTA, CDR2 FQGTGA. This CDR3 region has 12 residues. CDR3 DNA sequence: TGTGCCAGCAGCCCCAGGGGGGATACGCAGTATTTT. Residues: CASSPRGDTQYF.

The chain has TRBV5-1 and TRBJ1-4, with a tentative D call TRBD1 (5 bases). The CDR3 totals 18 residues. Germline V lookup: CDR1 SGHRS, CDR2 YFSETQ. With 0 bases removed from V and 0 bases from J, the gap between germline ends came to 15 bases. The CDR3 region is CASSLVTGESATNEKLFF. The CDR3 region has the DNA TGCGCCAGCAGCTTGGTCACGGGGGAATCGGCAACTAATGAAAAACTGTTTTTT.

Written as DNA, the CDR3 is TGTGCCAGTAGTATAGCCTCCATGGGGGGAGATCAGCCCCAGCATTTT. Translation gives CASSIASMGGDQPQHF. V gene TRBV19 combines with J gene TRBJ1-5; TRBD1 is a possible D gene (5 bases). Trimming removed 1 base from V and 5 bases from J, with 15 bases in between. CDR1 and CDR2 from the germline V gene are LNHDA and SQIVND (reference sequence). There are 16 residues in the CDR3.

This chain's CDR3 is CASSEQGVETQYF. The CDR3, as DNA: TGTGCCAGCAGCGAACAGGGTGTCGAGACCCAGTACTTC. This sequence joins TRBV9 and TRBJ2-5, with D perhaps matching TRBD1 (6 bases). This CDR3 spans 13 amino acids. From germline, CDR1 is SGDLS and CDR2 YYNGEE. V gave up 3 bases and J gave up 5 bases, with 11 bases separating them.